Included here is one TCR beta chain sequence, with context. The data are from a study of patients and donors after allogeneic stem cell transplantation. TCRdb processed the RT-PCR reads anew with MiXCR; each CDR3 protein has one entry. The sample records approximately 170,000 distinct CDR3 sequences, roughly 22% being singletons. CDR1 is DFQATT and CDR2 is SNEGSKA in the germline V gene (reference sequence). This CDR3 contains 15 residues. The junction had 8 bases not matched to a gene; V was cut back by 3 bases and J by 3 bases. This receptor was obtained from a human donor who was either an allogeneic HSCT recipient or a stem cell or donor lymphocyte infusion donor (not recorded which). It is not recorded whose cells these are; they may come from a transplant donor. Input material: blood, either unsorted or a sorted T cell fraction (not recorded which). The rearrangement links TRBV20-1 to TRBJ2-7, with TRBD1 identical over 10 bases. CDR3 sequence reads: CSASLQRTGGYEQYF. CDR3 DNA sequence: TGCAGTGCTAGTCTCCAGCGGACAGGGGGCTACGAGCAGTACTTC.